Listed below are T cell receptor beta chains from one sample, sequenced in a study of blood T cell repertoires in COVID-19. Measured with immunoSEQ multiplex PCR; TCRdb has only the in-frame clones, and not every one. The sample yields around 340,000 clones, about 88% seen once. Sequenced sample: peripheral blood. The receptors originated from a woman in her sixties or seventies with COVID-19, enrolled during active disease. The CDR3 runs from the conserved cysteine through the conserved F or W. The order of the fields is clone size, V gene, J gene, CDR3 protein. The size entry is marked missing in some rows and otherwise reads once, few, many or a size class.

-	TRBV7-3	TRBJ2-3	CASSLGTSGGARIDTQYF
few	TRBV2	TRBJ1-2	CASSVGTGSFYGYTF
-	TRBV5-6	TRBJ2-3	CASSLPLGMSSTDTQYF
few	TRBV7-9	TRBJ1-3	CASSLPTGGSGNTIYF
once	TRBV29-1	TRBJ2-2	CSVEGRVNTGELFF
-	TRBV5-4	TRBJ1-3	CASSLAKDRAGNTIYF
-	TRBV29-1	TRBJ2-1	CSVESGFSSYNEQFF
few	TRBV9	TRBJ1-4	CASRGVGEKLFF
-	TRBV19	TRBJ1-2	CASSLRDRGYGYTF
-	TRBV5-4	TRBJ2-5	CASRLASKETQYF
-	TRBV24-1	TRBJ2-1	CATSDVDSAWNEQFF
-	TRBV7-3	TRBJ2-1	CASSSGLAGAPEQFF
-	TRBV7-3	TRBJ2-3	CASTQGGQDTDTQYF
few	TRBV18	TRBJ1-2	CASSPSNGGVYGYTF
-	TRBV11-2	TRBJ1-1	CASSLGILDEAFF
-	TRBV29-1	TRBJ1-1	CSARQSRGTEAFF
-	TRBV5-1	TRBJ2-5	CASSLFTSRETQYF
-	TRBV6-1	TRBJ2-1	CASSEGGTGTNEQFF
-	TRBV5-6	TRBJ1-1	CASSPPGTGGMNTEAFF
-	TRBV7-3	TRBJ2-1	CASSLGTGGENEQFF
-	TRBV7-8	TRBJ2-1	CASSLDIPQGDEQFF
-	TRBV6-5	TRBJ1-1	CASSYSGGTEAFF
-	TRBV13	TRBJ1-2	CASSYGLDSYGYTF
-	TRBV27	TRBJ1-2	CASSVATGGYGYTF
-	TRBV7-2	TRBJ1-2	CASSQYYGYTF
-	TRBV9	TRBJ2-2	CASSVSPGELFF
-	TRBV27	TRBJ1-2	CASSPHPDRAYGYTF
-	TRBV2	TRBJ1-3	CASGDRGFGNTIYF
-	TRBV30	TRBJ1-5	CAWSAGFSNQPQHF
-	TRBV20-1	TRBJ2-7	CSASNRGLYEQYF
-	TRBV7-6	TRBJ1-2	CASSASPRTGSNYGYTF
-	TRBV27	TRBJ1-4	CASSFLSGVADEKLFF
-	TRBV30	TRBJ1-1	CAWSPNYRDTSNTEAFF
few	TRBV5-4	TRBJ2-2	CASSFGVGQGNTGELFF
once	TRBV4-1	TRBJ1-2	CASSQGIYGYTF
-	TRBV5-6	TRBJ2-1	CASSIGGGDYNEQFF
-	TRBV20-1	TRBJ2-1	CSASGAGLAGAHLSYNEQFF
-	TRBV9	TRBJ1-1	CASSQQNTEAFF